The entry below describes one TCR beta chain. Its target antigen remains unknown. No quality values exist for individual bases; no much larger clone is one base distant. This sample was taken from a study of T cells in Graves' hyperthyroidism and ophthalmopathy (dated by TCRdb to the late 2010s). Broadly, across the study: Peripheral blood was collected at initial diagnosis, before any treatment. A discovery cohort of about a hundred patients, roughly 45 with Graves' ophthalmopathy and over 55 with stable Graves' hyperthyroidism, was used to find distinguishing TCR V-J signatures. Prospective prediction of ophthalmopathy was tested in an independent validation cohort of 18 to 20 hyperthyroidism patients and 17 patients who later progressed to ophthalmopathy. The 100 or so discovery patients were divided at random into training and test sets in a 7:3 ratio. Thyroid tissue and blood T-cell repertoires from roughly 6 Graves' hyperthyroidism patients were also compared in the study. Once sampling was done, hyperthyroidism patients were given methimazole at a starting dose of 30 mg daily, whereas ophthalmopathy patients were given high-dose intravenous methylprednisolone. TCR Vbeta CDR3 sequencing of fewer than 150 peripheral blood samples (over 40 ophthalmopathy, roughly 72 hyperthyroidism and about 17 progressor patients) is reported in the paper. The research as a whole found: Sample size was not statistically predetermined, and blinding of investigators to group allocation was not performed. During validation, the model predicted progression to ophthalmopathy a median of approximately 6 months ahead of onset, with around 71% sensitivity and 72.22% specificity. Most expanded thyroid clonotypes (frequency above 0.001) were also detected in blood, suggesting blood repertoires may reflect thyroid immune responses. A model built on a 13 V-J signature distinguished ophthalmopathy from stable hyperthyroidism, reaching roughly 88% sensitivity and 81.08% specificity in cross-validation and 80%/75% in testing.

TCR beta CDR3 regions were amplified from RNA transcripts. The first round of RT-PCR for the TCR CDR3 was performed with the HTBI primer set and the Qiagen OneStep RT-PCR kit. Libraries were constructed in a second round of multiplex PCR, after which size selection and purification were carried out. Paired-end sequencing of the libraries was performed with 100 bp reads on an Illumina HiSeq2000. Per the source publication's procedure: SOAPnuke was used to process the raw data, throwing out any read that contained adapters or uncalled bases, had a mean Phred below 15, or lacked an exact constant-primer or identifier match. High-quality paired reads were merged using COPE v1.2.5, and each unique nucleotide sequence was defined as a clonotype. MiTCR v1.1 was used to align clonotypes to the IMGT TRBV, TRBD and TRBJ reference segments. Analysis was restricted to V-J combinations with a frequency above 0.0001, which covered 98% to 99.2% of repertoires. A TCS score was defined as the ratio between F50 (clonal expansion) and ExV (chaos), using BLOSUM62-based TCRdist between CDR3 peptides within each V-J. Welch's t-statistics and random forest reduced roughly 500 V-J features to under 15, which were used in a naive Bayes classifier (R e1071). Thyroid-blood repertoire similarity was quantified with the Morisita-Horn index. TCRdb trimmed public reads at Q25 via fastp, called clones via MiXCR and kept in-frame beta chains. Identical CDR3 protein sequences are pooled into one entry, listed with their most common genes and DNA. The V and J calls come from TCRdb's annotation, not from the publication. The table for this sample lists 700,000 to 950,000 distinct CDR3 sequences; approximately 40% of them were counted only once. The biggest ten clones account for 30% to 40% of the sample.

Graves' hyperthyroidism was defined as stable when no progression to ophthalmopathy occurred over 18 months of follow-up. Hyperthyroidism patients were newly diagnosed, with disease duration under 2 months, and aged 18 to 65 years. The study excluded patients with uncontrolled infections, other autoimmune diseases, pregnancy or lactation. Clinical symptoms, serum thyroxine and TRAb, thyroid ultrasound, and orbital computed tomography formed the basis for the diagnoses. Ficoll-Paque density gradient centrifugation was used to isolate PBMCs from 9.5 to 10 ml of fresh peripheral blood. Trizol reagent was used to extract total RNA, and RNA quality was then checked on an Agilent 2100 Bioanalyzer. The CDR3, cysteine through phenylalanine, is 13 amino acids long. The read is trimmed to its CDR3 DNA, 39 bases read in frame from base 1. Ends trimmed: V by 0 bases, J by 4 bases; bases unmatched to a gene: 3. Based on the germline V gene (reference sequence), the CDR1 and CDR2 sequences are DFQATT and SNEGSKA.

This TCR came from a middle-aged woman with Graves' hyperthyroidism. Sequences were obtained from blood. The chain employs TRBV20-1 and TRBJ2-7; TRBD2 aligns with 7 central bases. This receptor has the CDR3 CSARDPSGYEQYF. The DNA is TGCAGTGCTAGAGACCCTAGCGGTTACGAGCAGTACTTC.